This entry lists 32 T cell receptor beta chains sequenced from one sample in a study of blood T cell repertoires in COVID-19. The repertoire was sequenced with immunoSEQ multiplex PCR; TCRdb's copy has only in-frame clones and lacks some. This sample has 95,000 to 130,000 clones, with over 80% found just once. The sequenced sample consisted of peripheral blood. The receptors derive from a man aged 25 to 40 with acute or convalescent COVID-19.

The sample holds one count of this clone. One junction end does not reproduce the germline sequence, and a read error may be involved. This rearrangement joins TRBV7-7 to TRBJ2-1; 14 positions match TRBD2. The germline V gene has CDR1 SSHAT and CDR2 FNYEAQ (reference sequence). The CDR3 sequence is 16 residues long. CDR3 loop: CASSPGLAGGFDEQFF. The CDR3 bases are TGTGCTAGCAGCCCCGGACTAGCGGGAGGATTTGATGAGCAGTTCTTC.

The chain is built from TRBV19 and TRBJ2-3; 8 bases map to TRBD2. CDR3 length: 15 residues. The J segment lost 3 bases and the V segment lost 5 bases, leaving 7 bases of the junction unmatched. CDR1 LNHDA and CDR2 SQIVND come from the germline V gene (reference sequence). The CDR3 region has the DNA TGTGCCAGTAGTGCGACGGGAGGGCAGACAGATACGCAGTATTTT. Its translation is CASSATGGQTDTQYF.

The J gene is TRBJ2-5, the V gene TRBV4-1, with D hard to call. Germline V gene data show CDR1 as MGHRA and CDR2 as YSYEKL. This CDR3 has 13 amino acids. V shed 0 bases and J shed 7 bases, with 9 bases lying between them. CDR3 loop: CASSQEGLGTQYF. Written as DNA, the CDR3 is TGCGCCAGCAGCCAAGAAGGTCTAGGGACCCAGTACTTC.

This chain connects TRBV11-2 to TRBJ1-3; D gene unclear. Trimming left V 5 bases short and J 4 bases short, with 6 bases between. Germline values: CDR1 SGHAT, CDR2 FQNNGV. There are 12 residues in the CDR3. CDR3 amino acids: CASSREGNTIYF. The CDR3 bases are TGTGCCAGCAGCCGCGAAGGAAACACCATATATTTT.

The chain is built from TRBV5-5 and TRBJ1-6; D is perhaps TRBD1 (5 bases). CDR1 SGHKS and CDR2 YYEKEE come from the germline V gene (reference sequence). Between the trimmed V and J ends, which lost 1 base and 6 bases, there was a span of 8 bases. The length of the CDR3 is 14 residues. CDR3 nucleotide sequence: TGTGCCAGCAGCTTGTCGCAGGGTAATTCACCCCTCCACTTT. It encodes CASSLSQGNSPLHF.

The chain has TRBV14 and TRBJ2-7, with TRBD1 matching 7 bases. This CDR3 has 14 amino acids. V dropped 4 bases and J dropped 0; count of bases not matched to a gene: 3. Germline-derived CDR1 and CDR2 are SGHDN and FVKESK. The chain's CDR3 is CASSPGQTSYEQYF. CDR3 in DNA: TGTGCCAGCAGCCCGGGACAGACCTCCTACGAGCAGTACTTC.

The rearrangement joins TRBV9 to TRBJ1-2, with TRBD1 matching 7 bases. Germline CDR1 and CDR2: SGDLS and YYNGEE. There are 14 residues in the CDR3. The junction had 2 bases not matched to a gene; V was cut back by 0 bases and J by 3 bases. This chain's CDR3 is CASSVGGTDYGYTF. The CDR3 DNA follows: TGTGCCAGCAGCGTAGGTGGGACAGACTATGGCTACACCTTC.

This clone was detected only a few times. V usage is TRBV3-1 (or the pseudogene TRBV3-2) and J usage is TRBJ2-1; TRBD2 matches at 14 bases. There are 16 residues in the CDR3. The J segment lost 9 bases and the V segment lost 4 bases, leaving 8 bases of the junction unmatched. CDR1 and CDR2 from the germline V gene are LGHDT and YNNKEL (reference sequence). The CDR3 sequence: CASSRTGTSGRGEQFF. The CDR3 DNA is TGTGCCAGCAGCCGAACCGGGACTAGCGGGAGAGGTGAGCAGTTCTTC.

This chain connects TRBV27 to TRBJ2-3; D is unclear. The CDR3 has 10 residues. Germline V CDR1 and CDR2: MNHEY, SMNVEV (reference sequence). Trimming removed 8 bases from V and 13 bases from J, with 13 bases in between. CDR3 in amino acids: CASPKETEYF. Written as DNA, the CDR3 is TGTGCCAGCCCGAAAGAAACGGAGTATTTT.

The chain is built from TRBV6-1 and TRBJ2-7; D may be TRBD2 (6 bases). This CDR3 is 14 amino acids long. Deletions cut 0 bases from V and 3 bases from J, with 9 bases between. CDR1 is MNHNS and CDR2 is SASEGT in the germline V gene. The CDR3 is CASSEAPGSYEQYV. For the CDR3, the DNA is TGTGCCAGCAGTGAAGCCCCCGGGAGCTACGAGCAGTACGTC.

CDR3 protein: CASSPGHSSDEQFF. In DNA, the CDR3 is TGTGCCAGCAGTCCAGGACACTCAAGCGATGAGCAGTTCTTC. The V call is TRBV6-4, the J call TRBJ2-1, with D possibly being TRBD1 (5 bases). CDR1 is MRHNA, CDR2 SNTAGT, per germline. V lost 5 bases and J lost 8, with 16 bases in between. The CDR3 runs 14 residues.

CDR3 DNA sequence: TGTGCCAGCAGTCTTAGCGGGAGGAGCACAGATACGCAGTATTTT. This codes for CASSLSGRSTDTQYF. The chain employs TRBV13 and TRBJ2-3, with 10 nucleotides matching TRBD2. V lost 6 bases to trimming and J lost 0 bases; unmatched junction nucleotides: 3. CDR1 and CDR2 (germline): PRHDT, FYEKMQ (reference sequence). The CDR3 sequence is 15 residues long.

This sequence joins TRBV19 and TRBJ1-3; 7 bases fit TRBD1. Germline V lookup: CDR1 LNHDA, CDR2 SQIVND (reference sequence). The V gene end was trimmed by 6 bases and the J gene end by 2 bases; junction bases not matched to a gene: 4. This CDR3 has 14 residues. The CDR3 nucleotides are TGTGCCAGTAGCAGACAGGGACCTGGAAACACCATATATTTT. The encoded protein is CASSRQGPGNTIYF. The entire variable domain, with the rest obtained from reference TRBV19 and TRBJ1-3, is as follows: DGGITQSPKYLFRKEGQNVTLSCEQNLNHDAMYWYRQDPGQGLRLIYYSQIVNDFQKGDIAEGYSVSREKKESFPLTVTSAQKNPTAFYLCASSRQGPGNTIYFGEGSWLTVV.

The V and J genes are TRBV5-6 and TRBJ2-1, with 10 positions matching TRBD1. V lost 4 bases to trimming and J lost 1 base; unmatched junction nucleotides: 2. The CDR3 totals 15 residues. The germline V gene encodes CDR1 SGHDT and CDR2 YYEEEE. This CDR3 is CASSGGQGSYNEQFF. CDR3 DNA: TGTGCCAGCAGCGGGGGACAGGGGTCCTACAATGAGCAGTTCTTC.

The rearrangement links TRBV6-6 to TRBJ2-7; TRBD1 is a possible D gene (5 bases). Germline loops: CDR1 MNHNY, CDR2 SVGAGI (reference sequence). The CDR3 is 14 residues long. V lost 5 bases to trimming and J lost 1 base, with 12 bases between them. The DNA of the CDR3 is TGTGCCAGCAGTAGGGGCAGGGATTCCTACGAGCAGTACGTC. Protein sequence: CASSRGRDSYEQYV.

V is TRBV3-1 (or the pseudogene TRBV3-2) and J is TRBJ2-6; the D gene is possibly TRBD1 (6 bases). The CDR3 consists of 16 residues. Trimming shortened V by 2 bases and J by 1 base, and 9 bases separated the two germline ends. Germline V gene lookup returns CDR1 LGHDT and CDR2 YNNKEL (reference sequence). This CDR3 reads CASSQQQGSGANVLTF. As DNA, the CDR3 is TGTGCCAGCAGCCAACAACAGGGATCTGGGGCCAACGTCCTGACTTTC.

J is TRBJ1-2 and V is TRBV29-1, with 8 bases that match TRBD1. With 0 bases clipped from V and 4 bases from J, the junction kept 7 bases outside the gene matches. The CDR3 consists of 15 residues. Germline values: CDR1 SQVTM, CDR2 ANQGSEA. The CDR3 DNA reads TGCAGCGTTGAAGATCAAGTCAGGGGGCCCTATGGCTACACCTTC. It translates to CSVEDQVRGPYGYTF.

The CDR3 DNA reads as TGTGCCAGCAGCTCTTCTCGGACAGAGACCTCCTATGGCTACACCTTC. Protein: CASSSSRTETSYGYTF. The chain carries TRBV5-4 and TRBJ1-2; TRBD1 is a possible D gene (6 bases). Germline V CDR1 and CDR2: SGHNT, YYREEE (reference sequence). The CDR3 covers 16 residues. Trimming stripped 3 bases from V and 4 bases from J, with 19 bases between. Looking up the rest from reference TRBV5-4 and TRBJ1-2 gives the full variable domain: ETGVTQSPTHLIKTRGQQVTLRCSSQSGHNTVSWYQQALGQGPQFIFQYYREEENGRGNFPPRFSGLQFPNYSSELNVNALELDDSALYLCASSSSRTETSYGYTFGSGTRLTVV.

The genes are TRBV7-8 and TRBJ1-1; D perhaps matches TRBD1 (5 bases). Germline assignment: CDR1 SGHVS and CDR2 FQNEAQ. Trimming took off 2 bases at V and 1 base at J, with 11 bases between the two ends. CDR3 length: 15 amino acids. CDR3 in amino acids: CASSLSRVGNTEAFF. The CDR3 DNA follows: TGTGCCAGCAGCTTATCCAGGGTGGGGAACACTGAAGCTTTCTTT.

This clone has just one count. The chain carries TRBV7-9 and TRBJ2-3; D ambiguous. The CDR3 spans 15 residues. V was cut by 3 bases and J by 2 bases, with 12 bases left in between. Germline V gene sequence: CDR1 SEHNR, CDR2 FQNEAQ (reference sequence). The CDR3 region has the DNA TGTGCCAGCAGCTTTATTGGGCAGGCCACAGATACGCAGTATTTT. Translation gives CASSFIGQATDTQYF.

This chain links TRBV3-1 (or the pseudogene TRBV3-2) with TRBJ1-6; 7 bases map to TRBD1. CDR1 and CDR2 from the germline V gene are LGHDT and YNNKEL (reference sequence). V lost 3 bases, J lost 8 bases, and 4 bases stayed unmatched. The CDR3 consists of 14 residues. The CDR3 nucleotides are TGTGCCAGCAGCCAGCGACAGGGAGATTCACCCCTCCACTTT. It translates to CASSQRQGDSPLHF.

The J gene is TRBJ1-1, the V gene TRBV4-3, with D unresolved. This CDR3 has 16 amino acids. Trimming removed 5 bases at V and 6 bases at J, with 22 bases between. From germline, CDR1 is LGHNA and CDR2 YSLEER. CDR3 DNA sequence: TGCGCCAGCAGCACCAACGTGGAGGGTACTGAGTCTGAAGCTTTCTTT. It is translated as CASSTNVEGTESEAFF.

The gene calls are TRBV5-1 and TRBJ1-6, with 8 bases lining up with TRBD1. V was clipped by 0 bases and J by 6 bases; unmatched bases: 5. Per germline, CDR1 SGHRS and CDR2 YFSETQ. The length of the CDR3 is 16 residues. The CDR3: CASSLGTGTGNSPLHF. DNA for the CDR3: TGCGCCAGCAGCTTGGGGACCGGGACAGGTAATTCACCCCTCCACTTT.

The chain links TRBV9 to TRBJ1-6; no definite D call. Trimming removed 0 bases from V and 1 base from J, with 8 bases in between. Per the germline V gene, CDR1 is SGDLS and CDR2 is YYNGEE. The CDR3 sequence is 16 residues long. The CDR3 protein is CASSVEDTSYNSPLHF. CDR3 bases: TGTGCCAGCAGCGTAGAAGACACTTCCTATAATTCACCCCTCCACTTT.

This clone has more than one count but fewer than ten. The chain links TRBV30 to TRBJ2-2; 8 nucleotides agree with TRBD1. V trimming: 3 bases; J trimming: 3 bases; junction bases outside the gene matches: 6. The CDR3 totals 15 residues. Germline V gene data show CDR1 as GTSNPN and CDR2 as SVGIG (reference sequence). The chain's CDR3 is CAWRDRGTDTGELFF. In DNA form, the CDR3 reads TGTGCCTGGAGAGACAGGGGAACGGACACCGGGGAGCTGTTTTTT.

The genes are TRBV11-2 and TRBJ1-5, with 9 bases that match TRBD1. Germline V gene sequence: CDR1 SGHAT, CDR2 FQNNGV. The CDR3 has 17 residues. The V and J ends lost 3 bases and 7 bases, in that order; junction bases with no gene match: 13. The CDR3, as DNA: TGTGCCAGCAGCTTTAGTGATGTGGACAGGGGAGAACAGCCCCAGCATTTT. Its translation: CASSFSDVDRGEQPQHF.

The CDR3 loop reads CASSLSGGSLFNEQFF. Written as DNA, the CDR3 is TGTGCCAGCAGCTTAAGCGGCGGGAGTTTGTTCAATGAGCAGTTCTTC. This rearrangement joins TRBV7-3 to TRBJ2-1; TRBD2 matches at 7 bases. Germline CDR1 SGHTA, CDR2 FQGTGA. V was pared by 1 base and J by 6 bases, with 9 bases of the junction left unmatched. The CDR3 spans 16 residues.

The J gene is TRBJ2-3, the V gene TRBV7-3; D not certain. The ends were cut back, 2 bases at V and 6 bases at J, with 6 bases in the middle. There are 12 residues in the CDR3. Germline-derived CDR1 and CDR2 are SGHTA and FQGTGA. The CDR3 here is CASSLGRDTQYF. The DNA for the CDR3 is TGTGCCAGCAGCTTAGGCCGCGATACGCAGTATTTT. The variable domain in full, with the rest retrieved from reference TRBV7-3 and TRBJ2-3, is GAGVSQTPSNKVTEKGKYVELRCDPISGHTALYWYRQSLGQGPEFLIYFQGTGAADDSGLPNDRFFAVRPEGSVSTLKIQRTERGDSAVYLCASSLGRDTQYFGPGTRLTVL.

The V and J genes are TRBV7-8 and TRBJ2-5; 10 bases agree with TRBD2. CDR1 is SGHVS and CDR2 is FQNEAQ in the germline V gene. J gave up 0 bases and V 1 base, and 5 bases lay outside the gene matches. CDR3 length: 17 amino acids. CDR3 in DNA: TGTGCCAGCAGCTTAGGACTAGCGGGCCCAGACCAAGAGACCCAGTACTTC. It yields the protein CASSLGLAGPDQETQYF.

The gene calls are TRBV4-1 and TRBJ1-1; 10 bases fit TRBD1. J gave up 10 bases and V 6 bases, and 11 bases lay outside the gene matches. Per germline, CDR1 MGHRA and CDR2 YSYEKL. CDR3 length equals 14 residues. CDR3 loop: CASRKGQGQKSAFF. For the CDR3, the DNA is TGCGCCAGCAGAAAGGGACAGGGGCAAAAATCAGCTTTCTTT.

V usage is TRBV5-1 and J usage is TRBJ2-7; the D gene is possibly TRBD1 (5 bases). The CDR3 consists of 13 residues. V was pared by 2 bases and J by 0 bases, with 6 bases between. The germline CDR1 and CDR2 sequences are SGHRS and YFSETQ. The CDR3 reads CASSFDSSYEQYF. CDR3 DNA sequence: TGCGCCAGCAGCTTCGACAGCTCCTACGAGCAGTACTTC.

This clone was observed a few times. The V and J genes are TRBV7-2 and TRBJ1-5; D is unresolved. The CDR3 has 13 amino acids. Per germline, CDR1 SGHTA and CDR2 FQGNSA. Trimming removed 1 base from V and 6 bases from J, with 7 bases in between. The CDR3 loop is CASSLGAVQPQHF. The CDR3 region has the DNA TGTGCCAGCAGCTTAGGAGCGGTTCAGCCCCAGCATTTT.